One sample yielded the 22 T cell receptor beta chains listed below, sequenced in a study of blood T cell repertoires in COVID-19. This table comes from immunoSEQ multiplex PCR, and its TCRdb copy is limited to in-frame clones, with some not included. The table has 250,000 or so clones, about nine tenths seen once; the top ten hold about 8.6%. The sequencing input was peripheral blood. Receptors originate from a man in his forties with active or convalescent COVID-19.

The chain links TRBV10-2 to TRBJ1-5; D gene uncertain. Trimming took off 1 base at V and 0 bases at J, with 7 bases between the two ends. Germline V gene sequence: CDR1 WSHSY, CDR2 SAAADI. The CDR3 has 15 amino acids. The CDR3 DNA is TGCGCCAGCAGTGAGTTGGAGTATAGCAATCAGCCCCAGCATTTT. Its protein product is CASSELEYSNQPQHF.

CDR3 DNA sequence: TGTGCCAGCAGTATGCCCCACTCCCCTGCTAATGAAAAACTGTTTTTT. Protein sequence: CASSMPHSPANEKLFF. This chain uses TRBV28 with TRBJ1-4; D remains unclear. Germline values: CDR1 MDHEN, CDR2 SYDVKM. The CDR3 runs to 16 residues. V was cut by 5 bases and J by 3 bases, with 16 bases left in between.

V gene TRBV13 combines with J gene TRBJ2-3; D is ambiguous. Germline V gene sequence: CDR1 PRHDT, CDR2 FYEKMQ (reference sequence). The V gene lost 1 base and the J gene lost 0 bases, with 23 bases spanning the gap. This CDR3 is 20 amino acids long. The CDR3 DNA follows: TGTGCCAGCAGCTTAGCGTCCTGGAGCGATAAAACTACTAGCACAGATACGCAGTATTTT. It codes for CASSLASWSDKTTSTDTQYF.

This clone has only one observation. This chain links TRBV14 with TRBJ2-3, with D possibly being TRBD2 (6 bases). The V gene lost 1 base and the J gene lost 1 base, with 6 bases spanning the gap. Germline CDR1 reads SGHDN; CDR2 reads FVKESK. CDR3 length: 14 residues. CDR3 coding DNA: TGTGCCAGCAGCCAAGGGGGGGGCACAGATACGCAGTATTTT. Translation gives CASSQGGGTDTQYF.

Turning to this clone: The sample contains more than one DNA sequence encoding this CDR3. This chain uses TRBV9 with TRBJ2-7, with unresolved D. This CDR3 is 15 amino acids long. The germline CDR1 and CDR2 sequences are SGDLS and YYNGEE. V gave up 3 bases and J gave up 0 bases, with 13 bases separating them. This chain's CDR3 is CASSEADTSSYEQYF. The CDR3 DNA follows: TGTGCCAGCAGCGAGGCCGACACGAGCTCCTACGAGCAGTACTTC.

The chain joins TRBV29-1 to TRBJ2-3; D may be TRBD2 (5 bases). The germline V gene has CDR1 SQVTM and CDR2 ANQGSEA. The CDR3 extends over 15 amino acids. V was shortened by 4 bases and J by 3 bases, with 17 bases between the two germline ends. Written as DNA, the CDR3 is TGCAGCGTTGTAGGGTGGCAGGACTTAACAGATACGCAGTATTTT. It yields the protein CSVVGWQDLTDTQYF.

The CDR3 protein is CASSLGRVGTEAFF. The CDR3 coding sequence is TGCGCCAGCAGCTTGGGCAGGGTGGGGACTGAAGCTTTCTTT. V usage is TRBV5-1 and J usage is TRBJ1-1; weak D call: TRBD1 (5 bases). V lost 0 bases and J 5 bases, leaving 11 bases between the germline ends. This CDR3 is built from 14 residues. Germline CDR1 SGHRS, CDR2 YFSETQ.

Note on this clone: At one of its ends the junction is not consistent with the germline gene, which may arise from a read error. The gene calls are TRBV12-3 or TRBV12-4 and TRBJ1-3; the D gene is possibly TRBD1 (5 bases). The CDR3 covers 11 residues. The CDR3 DNA sequence: TGTGCCAGCAGTTTCGGGAGACAGTGGGATTTT. The encoded protein is CASSFGRQWDF.

The rearrangement joins TRBV19 to TRBJ1-6; no definite D call. Between the trimmed V and J ends, which lost 9 bases and 6 bases, there was a span of 12 bases. Looked up from germline, CDR1 is LNHDA and CDR2 is SQIVND (reference sequence). CDR3 length: 13 amino acids. CDR3 nucleotides: TGTGCCAGCCTCTCGGTTGCTAATTCACCCCTCCACTTT. Encoded protein: CASLSVANSPLHF. The complete variable domain, with remaining parts taken from reference TRBV19 and TRBJ1-6, reads DGGITQSPKYLFRKEGQNVTLSCEQNLNHDAMYWYRQDPGQGLRLIYYSQIVNDFQKGDIAEGYSVSREKKESFPLTVTSAQKNPTAFYLCASLSVANSPLHFGNGTRLTVT.

This sequence joins TRBV6-6 and TRBJ2-1; no reliable D call. The CDR3 has 13 residues. Germline lookup yields CDR1 MNHNY and CDR2 SVGAGI (reference sequence). Deletions cut 2 bases from V and 5 bases from J, with 7 bases between. The CDR3 DNA follows: TGTGCCAGCAGTTACCGGTATAACAATGAGCAGTTCTTC. It specifies CASSYRYNNEQFF.

This rearrangement joins TRBV15 to TRBJ2-7, with 8 nucleotides matching TRBD2. The germline CDR1 and CDR2 sequences are LNHNV and YYDKDF (reference sequence). The CDR3 has 15 residues. The J segment lost 5 bases and the V segment lost 8 bases, leaving 14 bases of the junction unmatched. CDR3: CATQFGPGGGDEQYF. In nucleotides, the CDR3 is TGTGCCACCCAGTTCGGACCGGGGGGGGGCGACGAGCAGTACTTC.

This clone has only one observation. This rearrangement joins TRBV7-2 to TRBJ2-7; D possibly corresponds to TRBD1 (6 bases). V lost 4 bases and J lost 4, with 14 bases in between. Germline CDR1 is SGHTA and CDR2 is FQGNSA. This CDR3 is built from 14 residues. For the CDR3, the DNA is TGTGCCAGCAGCTGGACAGCCGGAACTTACGAGCAGTACTTC. Translating it yields CASSWTAGTYEQYF.

This clone was recorded once. The gene calls are TRBV28 and TRBJ2-1; D is unclear. Germline V lookup: CDR1 MDHEN, CDR2 SYDVKM. The CDR3 loop spans 15 amino acids. Deletions cut 7 bases from V and 5 bases from J, with 18 bases between. This CDR3 reads CASIPSVRLNNEQFF. For the CDR3, the DNA is TGTGCCAGCATACCAAGCGTGAGGCTAAACAATGAGCAGTTCTTC.

The V gene is TRBV10-1, the J gene TRBJ2-7; the D gene is possibly TRBD2 (6 bases). V gave up 2 bases and J gave up 6 bases, with 23 bases separating them. This CDR3 comprises 17 residues. From germline, CDR1 is WNHNN and CDR2 SYGVQD (reference sequence). In DNA form, the CDR3 reads TGCGCCAGCAGTGAGGGCATCGGGACTGGGGGAGGTAGCGAGCAGTACTTC. It yields the protein CASSEGIGTGGGSEQYF.

This clone has just one count. The chain employs TRBV28 and TRBJ2-1; D is undetermined. V lost 6 bases and J 8 bases, leaving 11 bases between the germline ends. Germline assignment: CDR1 MDHEN and CDR2 SYDVKM. The length of the CDR3 is 12 residues. CDR3 sequence (DNA): TGTGCCAGCAGAGGAGACCGGTATGAGCAGTTCTTC. Translating it yields CASRGDRYEQFF.

The V gene is TRBV12-3 or TRBV12-4, the J gene TRBJ2-1, with TRBD2 matching 7 bases. V was clipped by 6 bases and J by 4 bases; unmatched bases: 3. The CDR3 loop spans 13 amino acids. The CDR3 is CASRKGGYNEQFF. The CDR3 DNA reads TGTGCCAGCAGGAAGGGAGGGTACAATGAGCAGTTCTTC.

This clone was recorded many times. The chain carries TRBV7-8 and TRBJ2-5; 8 bases are shared with TRBD2. The CDR3 has 15 amino acids. V dropped 3 bases and J dropped 6; count of bases not matched to a gene: 9. Germline assignment: CDR1 SGHVS and CDR2 FQNEAQ. CDR3 in DNA: TGTGCCAGCAGCTTGGGGACCGCGGGAGGAAAGACCCAGTACTTC. Its protein product is CASSLGTAGGKTQYF.

The chain couples TRBV10-1 to TRBJ2-1, with D maybe TRBD2 (6 bases). This CDR3 is 15 amino acids long. Trimming removed 2 bases at V and 6 bases at J, with 14 bases between. Germline CDR1 reads WNHNN; CDR2 reads SYGVQD (reference sequence). The CDR3 region is CASSEGGGIVNEQFF. CDR3 bases: TGCGCCAGCAGTGAGGGCGGAGGGATTGTCAATGAGCAGTTCTTC.

This sequence joins TRBV7-9 and TRBJ2-5, with D hard to call. CDR1 and CDR2 from the germline V gene are SEHNR and FQNEAQ (reference sequence). This CDR3 is 12 amino acids long. Trimming removed 4 bases at V and 4 bases at J, with 7 bases between. The CDR3 DNA follows: TGTGCCAGCAGCTGGCCTCGAGAGACCCAGTACTTC. Translation: CASSWPRETQYF. Full variable domain (remainder filled in from reference TRBV7-9 and TRBJ2-5): DTGVSQNPRHKITKRGQNVTFRCDPISEHNRLYWYRQTLGQGPEFLTYFQNEAQLEKSRLLSDRFSAERPKGSFSTLEIQRTEQGDSAMYLCASSWPRETQYFGPGTRLLVL.

The chain links TRBV18 to TRBJ1-1; 11 bases map to TRBD1. There are 15 residues in the CDR3. V was clipped by 3 bases and J by 4 bases; unmatched bases: 4. Looked up from germline, CDR1 is KGHSH and CDR2 is LQKENI. As DNA, the CDR3 is TGTGCCAGCTCACCGGGGACAGGGGGGGGCACTGAAGCTTTCTTT. This translates into CASSPGTGGGTEAFF.

This clone was observed once. The chain recombines TRBV19 with TRBJ1-1; D uncertain. This CDR3 has 15 residues. Per the germline V gene, CDR1 is LNHDA and CDR2 is SQIVND (reference sequence). Trimming took 1 base from V and 1 from J, leaving 10 bases between them. This chain's CDR3 is CASSIGHLKNTEAFF. Here the CDR3 DNA reads TGTGCCAGTAGTATAGGACACCTCAAGAACACTGAAGCTTTCTTT.

The chain uses TRBV5-4 and TRBJ2-3; D might be TRBD2 (6 bases). Germline V gene sequence: CDR1 SGHNT, CDR2 YYREEE (reference sequence). The length of the CDR3 is 16 residues. V dropped 4 bases and J dropped 2 bases, with 17 bases sitting between them. In DNA, the CDR3 is TGTGCCAGCAGCCTTTATCGCGGGACTTACACAGATACGCAGTATTTT. Translated, it gives CASSLYRGTYTDTQYF. Looking up the rest from reference TRBV5-4 and TRBJ2-3 gives the full variable domain: ETGVTQSPTHLIKTRGQQVTLRCSSQSGHNTVSWYQQALGQGPQFIFQYYREEENGRGNFPPRFSGLQFPNYSSELNVNALELDDSALYLCASSLYRGTYTDTQYFGPGTRLTVL.